The 9 T cell receptor beta chains below all came from one sample that was sequenced in a study of CD8+CD57+ T cells in acquired aplastic anemia. Sequencing was done on patients that had shown CD8+CD57+ cell expansion by flow cytometry. The template used for profiling TCR beta VDJ and CDR3 was genomic DNA. TCRdb used MiXCR to reprocess the reads, holding one entry per CDR3 protein. The sample carries 200,000 to 300,000 distinct CDR3 sequences, 65% to 90% recorded once. Specimen: sorted CD4+, CD8+, or CD8+CD57+ T cells (not recorded which) from PBMCs. Receptors were obtained from a human donor with aplastic anemia.

The chain is built from TRBV11-1 and TRBJ1-6; possible D gene TRBD1, 5 bases. The germline gives CDR1 SGHAT, CDR2 FQDESV (reference sequence). The CDR3 is made up of 15 amino acids. V was pared by 4 bases and J by 7 bases, with 14 bases between. The CDR3 is CASSSATAGNSPLHF. DNA of the CDR3: TGTGCCAGCAGCTCCGCGACCGCAGGGAATTCACCCCTCCACTTT.

The chain combines TRBV5-4 with TRBJ2-4, with 9 bases aligning to TRBD1. V lost 5 bases and J lost 9; bases outside the gene matches: 15. CDR3 length: 16 residues. Germline-derived CDR1 and CDR2 are SGHNT and YYREEE (reference sequence). The CDR3 is CASSWGVGQGRIIQYF. The CDR3, as DNA: TGTGCCAGCAGTTGGGGCGTGGGACAGGGCCGAATCATTCAGTACTTC. Complete variable domain (other parts from reference TRBV5-4 and TRBJ2-4): ETGVTQSPTHLIKTRGQQVTLRCSSQSGHNTVSWYQQALGQGPQFIFQYYREEENGRGNFPPRFSGLQFPNYSSELNVNALELDDSALYLCASSWGVGQGRIIQYFGAGTRLSVL.

The J gene is TRBJ2-5, the V gene TRBV7-3, with D hard to call. The V end was cut by 10 bases, the J end by 14 bases, with 29 bases between. The CDR3 length is 14 residues. The V gene's germline CDR1 is SGHTA and CDR2 FQGTGA. DNA for the CDR3: TGTGCCACCTCCAGACGCAGCGACGACGTTGAACACTACTTC. Encoded protein: CATSRRSDDVEHYF.

The chain combines TRBV7-9 with TRBJ2-2; 10 nucleotides line up with TRBD2. The CDR3 runs 18 residues. Germline values: CDR1 SEHNR, CDR2 FQNEAQ (reference sequence). V gave up 3 bases and J gave up 8 bases; unmatched junction bases: 15. This CDR3 reads CASSFQRSGGGDEGELFF. CDR3 DNA sequence: TGTGCCAGCAGCTTTCAAAGAAGCGGGGGGGGCGATGAGGGGGAGCTGTTTTTT.

This clonotype was detected ten times or more. The chain recombines TRBV20-1 with TRBJ1-1, with a tentative D call TRBD1 (5 bases). V lost 4 bases and J 2 bases, leaving 14 bases between the germline ends. Germline assignment: CDR1 DFQATT and CDR2 SNEGSKA (reference sequence). The CDR3 extends over 14 amino acids. CDR3 sequence: CSANSWDQNTEAFF. The CDR3 DNA is TGCAGTGCTAACAGTTGGGACCAAAACACTGAAGCTTTCTTT.

This clonotype was recorded a few times. The rearrangement links TRBV2 to TRBJ2-7; D gene uncertain. Germline loops: CDR1 SNHLY, CDR2 FYNNEI. This CDR3 comprises 13 residues. The V and J ends lost 6 bases and 2 bases respectively, with 11 bases between them. CDR3 protein: CASRGTKTYEQYF. The CDR3 nucleotides read TGTGCCAGCAGGGGAACAAAGACCTACGAGCAGTACTTC. Combining the CDR3 with reference TRBV2 and TRBJ2-7 gives the whole variable domain EPEVTQTPSHQVTQMGQEVILRCVPISNHLYFYWYRQILGQKVEFLVSFYNNEISEKSEIFDDQFSVERPDGSNFTLKIRSTKLEDSAMYFCASRGTKTYEQYFGPGTRLTVT.

This clonotype was seen once. The rearrangement uses TRBV5-6 and TRBJ1-1; D is perhaps TRBD1 (5 bases). The germline gives CDR1 SGHDT, CDR2 YYEEEE. Trimming pared 0 bases from V and 4 bases from J, leaving 13 bases between. This CDR3 has 15 amino acids. The CDR3 spells CASSLEMAGLTEAFF. CDR3 nucleotides: TGTGCCAGCAGCTTGGAGATGGCAGGGCTCACTGAAGCTTTCTTT. Together with reference TRBV5-6 and TRBJ1-1, the CDR3 gives the full variable domain: DAGVTQSPTHLIKTRGQQVTLRCSPKSGHDTVSWYQQALGQGPQFIFQYYEEEERQRGNFPDRFSGHQFPNYSSELNVNALLLGDSALYLCASSLEMAGLTEAFFGQGTRLTVV.

V and J are TRBV9 and TRBJ2-1, with 7 nucleotides matching TRBD2. Looked up from germline, CDR1 is SGDLS and CDR2 is YYNGEE. This CDR3 comprises 15 residues. V lost 5 bases and J lost 10; bases outside the gene matches: 15. The CDR3 loop reads CASSGEAGNTEEQFF. CDR3 coding DNA: TGTGCCAGCAGTGGTGAAGCGGGGAACACCGAGGAGCAGTTCTTC. The variable domain in full, completed from reference TRBV9 and TRBJ2-1, reads DSGVTQTPKHLITATGQRVTLRCSPRSGDLSVYWYQQSLDQGLQFLIQYYNGEERAKGNILERFSAQQFPDLHSELNLSSLELGDSALYFCASSGEAGNTEEQFFGPGTRLTVL.

CDR3 coding DNA: TGTGCCAGCACAGCTTATTTGGCTAGCGGGAGAGGAGACGAGCAGTACTTC. It is translated as CASTAYLASGRGDEQYF. This chain connects TRBV7-8 to TRBJ2-7, with TRBD2 matching 10 bases. J gave up 5 bases and V 7 bases, and 17 bases lay outside the gene matches. The germline V gene has CDR1 SGHVS and CDR2 FQNEAQ. The CDR3 is made up of 17 amino acids.